Presented here are 26 T cell receptor beta chains from one specimen sequenced in a study of radiotherapy plus CTLA-4 blockade in lung cancer. Clones were read by immunoSEQ multiplex PCR, and TCRdb kept only the in-frame ones, dropping some. Altogether tens of thousands of clones are present, more than 75% being singletons, with the ten largest covering roughly a sixth. The input for sequencing was peripheral blood, taken from a patient treated with radiotherapy plus ipilimumab. The source is a human donor with non-small cell lung cancer that progressed on radiotherapy plus ipilimumab.

Only one count was recorded for this clone. The V call is TRBV19, the J call TRBJ2-4, with 8 bases identical to TRBD1. Trimming cost V 9 bases and J 6 bases; bases outside gene matches: 10. Germline V lookup: CDR1 LNHDA, CDR2 SQIVND (reference sequence). CDR3 length: 14 residues. The CDR3 DNA reads as TGTGCCAGCAAGAAGGACAGGGCAGTAAACATTCAGTACTTC. Its protein is CASKKDRAVNIQYF.

V is TRBV19 and J is TRBJ1-6; D is unclear. The CDR3 consists of 18 residues. The ends were cut back, 4 bases at V and 0 bases at J, with 16 bases in the middle. The germline gives CDR1 LNHDA, CDR2 SQIVND (reference sequence). As DNA, the CDR3 is TGTGCCAGTAGTACCACTGGACTGACGAGCTCCTATAATTCACCCCTCCACTTT. Residues: CASSTTGLTSSYNSPLHF. The variable domain in full, with the rest retrieved from reference TRBV19 and TRBJ1-6, is DGGITQSPKYLFRKEGQNVTLSCEQNLNHDAMYWYRQDPGQGLRLIYYSQIVNDFQKGDIAEGYSVSREKKESFPLTVTSAQKNPTAFYLCASSTTGLTSSYNSPLHFGNGTRLTVT.

The chain carries TRBV2 and TRBJ1-3; 7 bases align to TRBD1. The germline V gene encodes CDR1 SNHLY and CDR2 FYNNEI. V lost 3 bases, J lost 4 bases, and 15 bases stayed unmatched. This CDR3 region has 18 residues. The chain's CDR3 is CASSDYPSTGKFGNTIYF. CDR3 DNA sequence: TGTGCCAGCAGTGATTACCCTTCGACAGGGAAGTTCGGAAACACCATATATTTT.

The CDR3 is CASSIGGGPYEQYF. The CDR3 DNA follows: TGTGCCAGTAGTATAGGGGGCGGACCCTACGAGCAGTACTTC. The chain carries TRBV19 and TRBJ2-7; weak D call: TRBD1 (5 bases). The CDR3 runs 14 residues. V was shortened by 1 base and J by 2 bases, with 9 bases between the two germline ends. The germline CDR1 and CDR2 sequences are LNHDA and SQIVND (reference sequence).

Points on this clone: The junction departs from the called germline gene at one end, perhaps through a read error. The chain joins TRBV30 to TRBJ2-5, with TRBD1 matching 8 bases. Germline assignment: CDR1 GTSNPN and CDR2 SVGIG (reference sequence). This CDR3 is 13 amino acids long. The CDR3 DNA reads as TGTGCCTGGAGTACCCCGGACAGGGTGTTTGTGAACTTC. Its protein is CAWSTPDRVFVNF. Full variable domain (rest looked up from reference TRBV30 and TRBJ2-5): SQTIHQWPATLVQPVGSPLSLECTVEGTSNPNLYWYRQAAGRGLQLLFYSVGIGQISSEVPQNLSASRPQDRQFILSSKKLLLSDSGFYLCAWSTPDRVFVNFGPGTRLLVL.

V gene TRBV7-2 combines with J gene TRBJ2-7; TRBD2 agrees at 10 bases. Germline CDR1 is SGHTA and CDR2 is FQGNSA. This CDR3 comprises 16 residues. The V and J ends lost 8 bases and 4 bases, in that order; junction bases with no gene match: 14. The CDR3 region is CASRDSGGKDWYEQYF. For the CDR3, the DNA is TGTGCCAGCCGGGATAGCGGGGGGAAGGACTGGTACGAGCAGTACTTC. The full variable domain, with the rest looked up from reference TRBV7-2 and TRBJ2-7, is GAGVSQSPSNKVTEKGKDVELRCDPISGHTALYWYRQSLGQGLEFLIYFQGNSAPDKSGLPSDRFSAERTGGSVSTLTIQRTQQEDSAVYLCASRDSGGKDWYEQYFGPGTRLTVT.

The chain links TRBV6-6 to TRBJ1-1; D is uncertain. The CDR3 has 11 amino acids. In germline, CDR1 is MNHNY, CDR2 SVGAGI (reference sequence). The V end lost 6 bases, the J end lost 5 bases, and 7 bases lay between the germline ends. The CDR3 is CASRWETEAFF. Here the CDR3 DNA reads TGTGCCAGCAGATGGGAGACTGAAGCTTTCTTT.

This chain uses TRBV29-1 with TRBJ1-1; D is unclear. Per germline, CDR1 SQVTM and CDR2 ANQGSEA. V lost 4 bases and J lost 10, with 19 bases in between. There are 13 residues in the CDR3. The CDR3 loop reads CSVVGGLVDVAFF. The CDR3 DNA reads TGCAGCGTTGTAGGCGGGCTAGTGGACGTAGCTTTCTTT.

This clone was seen once. The gene calls are TRBV27 and TRBJ1-6; D is unresolved. Trimming took off 2 bases at V and 7 bases at J, with 9 bases between the two ends. The germline CDR1 and CDR2 sequences are MNHEY and SMNVEV (reference sequence). The CDR3 has 14 amino acids. In DNA form, the CDR3 reads TGTGCCAGCAGTTTAGGGCGGTCCAATTCACCCCTCCACTTT. Translated: CASSLGRSNSPLHF.

The V and J genes are TRBV7-3 and TRBJ2-1; D may correspond to TRBD1 or TRBD2 (5 bases each). V was shortened by 3 bases and J by 6 bases, with 18 bases between the two germline ends. The CDR3 covers 16 residues. Germline V gene data show CDR1 as SGHTA and CDR2 as FQGTGA. The CDR3 here is CASSLAGSGTLNEQFF. The CDR3 bases are TGTGCCAGCAGCTTGGCAGGGTCCGGGACCCTCAATGAGCAGTTCTTC. The full variable domain, rest sourced from reference TRBV7-3 and TRBJ2-1, is GAGVSQTPSNKVTEKGKYVELRCDPISGHTALYWYRQSLGQGPEFLIYFQGTGAADDSGLPNDRFFAVRPEGSVSTLKIQRTERGDSAVYLCASSLAGSGTLNEQFFGPGTRLTVL.

This clone occurred once. The chain employs TRBV19 and TRBJ1-3, with a weak D call TRBD1 (6 bases). The CDR3 contains 16 residues. The germline V gene has CDR1 LNHDA and CDR2 SQIVND (reference sequence). Trimming cost V 5 bases and J 3 bases, with 17 bases left between them. CDR3 DNA: TGTGCCAGTAGTCGCCGGGACACCACTATTGGAAACACCATATATTTT. It encodes CASSRRDTTIGNTIYF. Full variable domain (remainder filled in from reference TRBV19 and TRBJ1-3): DGGITQSPKYLFRKEGQNVTLSCEQNLNHDAMYWYRQDPGQGLRLIYYSQIVNDFQKGDIAEGYSVSREKKESFPLTVTSAQKNPTAFYLCASSRRDTTIGNTIYFGEGSWLTVV.

This sequence joins TRBV7-9 and TRBJ2-5; D gene ambiguous. Germline-derived CDR1 and CDR2 are SEHNR and FQNEAQ (reference sequence). The CDR3 consists of 13 residues. V was shortened by 6 bases and J by 5 bases, with 13 bases between the two germline ends. The CDR3 sequence is CASRVAASETQYF. The CDR3 DNA sequence: TGTGCCAGCAGGGTGGCCGCTTCGGAGACCCAGTACTTC. Using reference TRBV7-9 and TRBJ2-5 for the parts outside the CDR3, the full variable domain is DTGVSQNPRHKITKRGQNVTFRCDPISEHNRLYWYRQTLGQGPEFLTYFQNEAQLEKSRLLSDRFSAERPKGSFSTLEIQRTEQGDSAMYLCASRVAASETQYFGPGTRLLVL.

CDR3 amino acids: CASSLGGGPNTGELFF. As DNA, the CDR3 is TGTGCCAGCAGCTTAGGAGGGGGACCGAACACCGGGGAGCTGTTTTTT. The rearrangement links TRBV11-3 to TRBJ2-2; perhaps TRBD1 as D (6 bases). Germline-derived CDR1 and CDR2 are SGHNT and YENEEA. The CDR3 length is 16 residues. V was shortened by 1 base and J by 0 bases, with 9 bases between the two germline ends.

This clone has just a few counts. The same CDR3 is also encoded by other DNA sequences in this sample. The rearrangement links TRBV5-4 to TRBJ1-2; D is uncertain. Germline-derived CDR1 and CDR2 are SGHNT and YYREEE (reference sequence). The CDR3 covers 13 residues. Trimming removed 0 bases at V and 2 bases at J, with 5 bases between. For the CDR3, the DNA is TGTGCCAGCAGCTTGGCGGGGAACTATGGCTACACCTTC. This translates into CASSLAGNYGYTF.

The chain is built from TRBV19 and TRBJ1-4; tentatively, D is TRBD1 (6 bases). Trimming pared 9 bases from V and 2 bases from J, leaving 19 bases between. CDR1 is LNHDA and CDR2 is SQIVND in the germline V gene (reference sequence). The CDR3 spans 16 residues. The CDR3 nucleotides read TGTGCCAGCTCTGGGGGCGGCGCTTATACTAATGAAAAACTGTTTTTT. Translation: CASSGGGAYTNEKLFF.

This clone is a singleton in its sample. The chain combines TRBV7-9 with TRBJ2-1; D not resolved. The CDR3 has 15 residues. Germline V gene data show CDR1 as SEHNR and CDR2 as FQNEAQ (reference sequence). Trimming cost V 5 bases and J 0 bases, with 11 bases left between them. In nucleotides, the CDR3 is TGTGCCAGCAGCCTACACACCAGCTCCTACAATGAGCAGTTCTTC. It encodes CASSLHTSSYNEQFF.

The rearrangement joins TRBV7-9 to TRBJ2-5; D not certain. The CDR3 has 11 residues. The germline V gene has CDR1 SEHNR and CDR2 FQNEAQ (reference sequence). V dropped 3 bases and J dropped 3 bases, with 2 bases sitting between them. The CDR3 sequence is CASSFKETQYF. CDR3 in DNA: TGTGCCAGCAGCTTCAAAGAGACCCAGTACTTC.

The V gene is TRBV5-1, the J gene TRBJ2-1, with D perhaps matching TRBD2 (6 bases). The CDR3 has 14 residues. The V and J ends lost 6 bases and 10 bases respectively, with 20 bases between them. The germline V gene encodes CDR1 SGHRS and CDR2 YFSETQ. CDR3 sequence: CASTVAPPRGEQFF. CDR3 in DNA: TGCGCCAGCACGGTAGCGCCTCCCCGGGGGGAGCAGTTCTTC.

V gene TRBV6-1 combines with J gene TRBJ2-7; D may match TRBD1 or TRBD2 (5 bases each). This CDR3 contains 15 residues. V shed 5 bases and J shed 3 bases, with 17 bases lying between them. From germline, CDR1 is MNHNS and CDR2 SASEGT. DNA of the CDR3: TGTGCCAGCAGTCTTTCCGGGACGGATATCTACGAGCAGTACTTC. Protein sequence: CASSLSGTDIYEQYF.

The table lists this clone with a count of one. CDR3 sequence: CASQEARDRGSYEQYF. The DNA for the CDR3 is TGTGCCAGCCAGGAGGCAAGGGACAGGGGCTCCTACGAGCAGTACTTC. The chain uses TRBV27 and TRBJ2-7; 10 positions match TRBD1. Germline CDR1 and CDR2: MNHEY and SMNVEV (reference sequence). V was clipped by 8 bases and J by 0 bases; unmatched bases: 10. The CDR3 loop spans 16 amino acids.

The chain employs TRBV6-8 and TRBJ2-3, with D perhaps being TRBD1 or TRBD2 (5 bases each). CDR3 length: 14 residues. Germline V gene data show CDR1 as MNHGY and CDR2 as SAAAGT. With 7 bases removed from V and 2 bases from J, the gap between germline ends came to 13 bases. This CDR3 is CASKGSSPTDTQYF. Here the CDR3 DNA reads TGTGCCAGCAAGGGGTCTAGCCCCACAGATACGCAGTATTTT.

The chain recombines TRBV4-2 with TRBJ2-2; D might be TRBD2 (6 bases). The germline CDR1 and CDR2 sequences are LGHNA and YNFKEQ. The CDR3 sequence is 14 residues long. Trimming shortened V by 4 bases and J by 5 bases, and 11 bases separated the two germline ends. CDR3 coding DNA: TGTGCCAGCAGCCGGGACTCGAGGACCGGGGAGCTGTTTTTT. This encodes CASSRDSRTGELFF.

V and J are TRBV4-3 and TRBJ2-1; D is tentatively TRBD1 or TRBD2 (6 bases each). The CDR3 runs to 16 residues. Trimming cost V 3 bases and J 1 base, with 13 bases left between them. Germline CDR1 reads LGHNA; CDR2 reads YSLEER. For the CDR3, the DNA is TGCGCCAGCAGCCATTTGGCGGGACAATCCTACAATGAGCAGTTCTTC. Protein: CASSHLAGQSYNEQFF.

The chain has TRBV14 and TRBJ1-2, with D possibly being TRBD1 (6 bases). V lost 4 bases and J lost 8, with 17 bases in between. Germline V lookup: CDR1 SGHDN, CDR2 FVKESK. CDR3 length: 14 residues. The CDR3 DNA is TGTGCCAGCAGCCTCCACAGGGCCTCCGGGGGCTACACCTTC. This codes for CASSLHRASGGYTF.

This clone has a handful of counts. This rearrangement joins TRBV5-1 to TRBJ2-7; D gene ambiguous. CDR3 size: 11 residues. The V gene's germline CDR1 is SGHRS and CDR2 YFSETQ. V gave up 0 bases and J gave up 5 bases, with 3 bases separating them. CDR3 loop: CASSLENEQYF. The CDR3 DNA is TGCGCCAGCAGCTTGGAAAACGAGCAGTACTTC.

V gene TRBV25-1 combines with J gene TRBJ1-3; D is possibly TRBD1 (6 bases). The CDR3 extends over 16 amino acids. Germline loops: CDR1 MGHDK, CDR2 SYGVNS. Trimming took 4 bases from V and 5 from J, leaving 18 bases between them. CDR3 amino acids: CASSARGGGSRNTIYF. The CDR3 coding sequence is TGTGCCAGCAGTGCTCGGGGAGGGGGTTCTAGAAACACCATATATTTT.